This TCR beta chain was identified during a study of cytomegalovirus exposure and HLA in healthy donors. Study details: The 120 validation repertoires were reported in a later analysis to have been generated on the same platform as the approximately 700 first-cohort repertoires.

Study-level results: The TCR clusters that emerged in the first cohort tended, a later analysis found, to co-occur in the 120 or so validation repertoires.

This clone showed up just once. As yet, its antigen is unknown. The CDR3 contains 13 residues. Trimming removed 4 bases at V and 3 bases at J, with 9 bases between. Germline assignment: CDR1 KGHSH and CDR2 LQKENI. Assay used: immunoSEQ multiplex PCR; TCRdb lists only in-frame clones, some missing. The sample yields some 140,000 clones, more than 70% seen once. The sequence was obtained from a human donor in good health. The sample consisted of PBMCs. The chain recombines TRBV18 with TRBJ2-5, with a tentative D call TRBD1 (6 bases). Written as DNA, the CDR3 is TGTGCCAGCTCACTCGGACAGAAAGAGACCCAGTACTTC. Translating it yields CASSLGQKETQYF.